The 17 T cell receptor beta chains below were found in one sample sequenced in a study of cytomegalovirus exposure and HLA in healthy donors. PCR was performed using 60 Vbeta and 13 Jbeta primers. The repertoire was sequenced with immunoSEQ multiplex PCR; TCRdb's copy has only in-frame clones and lacks some. The sample contains around 70,000 clones, nearly 80% of which appear only once. The sequenced material came from PBMCs. These TCRs come from a middle-aged woman in good health and CMV-seropositive.

The CDR3 sequence is CASSQQGDYGYTF. DNA of the CDR3: TGTGCCAGCAGTCAACAGGGGGACTATGGCTACACCTTC. The chain combines TRBV27 with TRBJ1-2; 8 bases match TRBD1. Germline V CDR1 and CDR2: MNHEY, SMNVEV (reference sequence). J was trimmed by 3 bases and V by 5 bases; bases with no gene match: 2. The CDR3 is 13 amino acids.

V and J are TRBV28 and TRBJ1-2; no clear D. CDR1 is MDHEN and CDR2 is SYDVKM in the germline V gene. Trimming pared 7 bases from V and 8 bases from J, leaving 14 bases between. This CDR3 region has 12 residues. CDR3: CASIAPAGGYTF. CDR3 coding DNA: TGTGCCAGCATCGCCCCGGCGGGAGGCTACACCTTC.

This clone was observed once. This chain joins TRBV28 and TRBJ2-5; 7 bases match TRBD1. TRBJ2-7 matches the DNA end more closely, so the J call is doubtful. The length of the CDR3 is 13 residues. Germline-derived CDR1 and CDR2 are MDHEN and SYDVKM. CDR3 amino acids: CASGLDRDDEQYF. CDR3 sequence (DNA): TGTGCCAGCGGACTCGACAGGGACGACGAGCAGTACTTC.

The chain couples TRBV2 to TRBJ2-3; 13 bases match TRBD2. This CDR3 region has 15 residues. With 7 bases clipped from V and 7 bases from J, the junction kept 8 bases outside the gene matches. Germline-derived CDR1 and CDR2 are SNHLY and FYNNEI. The CDR3 region has the DNA TGTGCCAGCATTCCCACTAGCGGGGGGGCAAATACGCAGTATTTT. Translating it yields CASIPTSGGANTQYF. Based on the CDR3 plus reference TRBV2 and TRBJ2-3, the full variable domain is EPEVTQTPSHQVTQMGQEVILRCVPISNHLYFYWYRQILGQKVEFLVSFYNNEISEKSEIFDDQFSVERPDGSNFTLKIRSTKLEDSAMYFCASIPTSGGANTQYFGPGTRLTVL.

The chain links TRBV28 to TRBJ2-3; TRBD2 agrees at 7 bases. The CDR3 has 15 residues. In germline, CDR1 is MDHEN, CDR2 SYDVKM. Unmatched junction bases numbered 5, after V lost 1 base and J lost 4 bases. CDR3 protein: CASSLFFGRPDTQYF. CDR3 coding DNA: TGTGCCAGCAGTTTATTTTTCGGGAGGCCAGATACGCAGTATTTT.

CDR3 sequence reads: CASSQRFSSGANVLTF. CDR3 sequence (DNA): TGCGCCAGCAGCCAAAGATTCAGCTCTGGGGCCAACGTCCTGACTTTC. V is TRBV4-1 and J is TRBJ2-6; D remains ambiguous. Germline-derived CDR1 and CDR2 are MGHRA and YSYEKL. Trimming pared 2 bases from V and 0 bases from J, leaving 8 bases between. The length of the CDR3 is 16 residues.

The chain combines TRBV29-1 with TRBJ2-1; weak D call: TRBD1 (5 bases). The V gene lost 6 bases and the J gene lost 10 bases, with 19 bases spanning the gap. The CDR3 extends over 13 amino acids. Germline lookup yields CDR1 SQVTM and CDR2 ANQGSEA. CDR3 bases: TGCAGCGTCCCCCCCCGACAGCTCACCGAGCAGTTCTTC. Amino acid sequence: CSVPPRQLTEQFF.

This rearrangement joins TRBV5-4 to TRBJ1-6; D is uncertain. The V end lost 1 base, the J end lost 0 bases, and 8 bases lay between the germline ends. Germline V lookup: CDR1 SGHNT, CDR2 YYREEE (reference sequence). This CDR3 comprises 16 residues. The CDR3 here is CASSLFGSSYNSPLHF. In nucleotides, the CDR3 is TGTGCCAGCAGCTTGTTCGGTAGCTCCTATAATTCACCCCTCCACTTT.

The chain joins TRBV30 to TRBJ1-3; TRBD1 aligns across 8 bases. The germline gives CDR1 GTSNPN, CDR2 SVGIG (reference sequence). The CDR3 is 14 amino acids. The J segment lost 4 bases and the V segment lost 2 bases, leaving 4 bases of the junction unmatched. The CDR3 spells CAWSPGQGGNTIYF. The CDR3 bases are TGTGCCTGGAGTCCCGGACAGGGCGGAAACACCATATATTTT.

The V call is TRBV29-1, the J call TRBJ2-7, with D perhaps matching TRBD1 (7 bases). CDR1 is SQVTM, CDR2 ANQGSEA, per germline. The CDR3 consists of 13 residues. Trimming left V 4 bases short and J 2 bases short, with 12 bases between. The CDR3 DNA sequence: TGCAGCGTTGGGCAGGGGGAGGCCTACGAGCAGTACTTC. It is translated as CSVGQGEAYEQYF.

The chain recombines TRBV10-3 with TRBJ1-1, with 10 positions matching TRBD1. From germline, CDR1 is ENHRY and CDR2 SYGVKD. The CDR3 loop spans 13 amino acids. Trimming took 6 bases from V and 7 from J; bases not matched to a gene: 5. CDR3 coding DNA: TGTGCCATCAGCGCCGGGACAGGGGTTGAAGCTTTCTTT. This codes for CAISAGTGVEAFF.

This clone was observed a few times. V and J are TRBV7-8 and TRBJ2-2, with 8 nucleotides matching TRBD1. Germline V CDR1 and CDR2: SGHVS, FQNEAQ. This CDR3 spans 16 amino acids. The J segment lost 2 bases and the V segment lost 7 bases, leaving 9 bases of the junction unmatched. DNA for the CDR3: TGTGCCAGCATCAACTGGGACAGGCTAAACACCGGGGAGCTGTTTTTT. Amino acid sequence: CASINWDRLNTGELFF.

The chain is built from TRBV18 and TRBJ2-1; 16 bases map to TRBD2. This CDR3 contains 17 residues. The J segment lost 5 bases and the V segment lost 3 bases, leaving 4 bases of the junction unmatched. Germline-derived CDR1 and CDR2 are KGHSH and LQKENI. CDR3: CASSPGLAGGPNNEQFF. CDR3 sequence (DNA): TGTGCCAGCTCACCGGGACTAGCGGGGGGGCCTAACAATGAGCAGTTCTTC.

The rearrangement joins TRBV6-6 to TRBJ2-7; 10 bases are a match to TRBD1. The CDR3 spans 14 residues. Germline V gives CDR1 MNHNY, CDR2 SVGAGI (reference sequence). Trimming at V came to 4 bases and at J to 5 bases, leaving 5 bases not matched to a gene. CDR3 nucleotide sequence: TGTGCCAGCAGTTCCGGGACAGGGGTCCACGAGCAGTACTTC. This codes for CASSSGTGVHEQYF.

The V call is TRBV5-1, the J call TRBJ2-1, with D unresolved. Germline CDR1 SGHRS, CDR2 YFSETQ. Trimming shortened V by 0 bases and J by 7 bases, and 5 bases separated the two germline ends. The length of the CDR3 is 12 residues. CDR3 protein: CASSLGANEQFF. As DNA, the CDR3 is TGCGCCAGCAGCTTGGGGGCTAATGAGCAGTTCTTC.

This rearrangement joins TRBV10-3 to TRBJ1-6, with 8 bases identical to TRBD1. Germline V gene sequence: CDR1 ENHRY, CDR2 SYGVKD. This CDR3 contains 15 residues. Trimming cost V 4 bases and J 6 bases; bases outside gene matches: 5. The CDR3 sequence is CAISVDRVGNSPLHF. The CDR3 DNA reads TGTGCCATCAGTGTGGACAGGGTGGGTAATTCACCCCTCCACTTT.

The V gene is TRBV4-2, the J gene TRBJ2-1; a possible D gene is TRBD2 (6 bases). The CDR3 is 15 amino acids. CDR1 and CDR2 (germline): LGHNA, YNFKEQ. V was cut by 2 bases and J by 5 bases, with 13 bases left in between. The CDR3 DNA is TGTGCCAGCAGCCAACTCGGGACTTACCACAATGAGCAGTTCTTC. Translating gives CASSQLGTYHNEQFF.